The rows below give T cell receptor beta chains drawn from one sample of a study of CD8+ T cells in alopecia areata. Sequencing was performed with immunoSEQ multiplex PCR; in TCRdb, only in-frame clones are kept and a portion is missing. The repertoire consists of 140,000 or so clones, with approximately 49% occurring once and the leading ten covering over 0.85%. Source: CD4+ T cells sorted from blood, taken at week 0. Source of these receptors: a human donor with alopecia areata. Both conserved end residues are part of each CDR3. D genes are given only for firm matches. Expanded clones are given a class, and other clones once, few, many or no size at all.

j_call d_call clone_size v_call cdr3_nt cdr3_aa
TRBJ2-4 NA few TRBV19 TGTGCCAGCAAGGGGAATATCCTAGCCAAAAACATTCAGTACTTC CASKGNILAKNIQYF
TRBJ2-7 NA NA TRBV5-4 TGTGCCAGCAGCTGGAGGGTAGGGTCCTACGAGCAGTACTTC CASSWRVGSYEQYF
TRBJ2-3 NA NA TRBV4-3 TGCGCCAGCAGCTCAAGGGGCGGGGATACGCAGTATTTT CASSSRGGDTQYF
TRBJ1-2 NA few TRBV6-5 TGTGCCAGCAGTTACTCCCTCTGGGGGGATGGCTACACCTTC CASSYSLWGDGYTF
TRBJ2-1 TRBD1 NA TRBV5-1 TGCGCCAGCAGTATCGCTTGGGGACAGGGTGATAATGAGCAGTTCTTC CASSIAWGQGDNEQFF
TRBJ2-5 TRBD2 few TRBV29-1 TGCAGCGTTGGGGTCCCTAGCGGGATGCGCGAGACCCAGTACTTC CSVGVPSGMRETQYF
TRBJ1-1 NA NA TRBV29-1 TGCAGCTCCATTACTCCGGGACCGAGAACGAACACTGAAGCTTTCTTT CSSITPGPRTNTEAFF
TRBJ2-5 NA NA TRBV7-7 TGTGCTAGCAGCTTAGCGACCTCGGGGGGCGAGACCCAGTACTTC CASSLATSGGETQYF
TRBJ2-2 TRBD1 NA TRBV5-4 TGTGCCAGCAGTAGGGGGCCCACCGGGGAGCTGTTTTTT CASSRGPTGELFF
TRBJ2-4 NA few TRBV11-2 TGTGCCAGCAGCTTAGGGCAAGGGTTGGCCAAAAACATTCAGTACTTC CASSLGQGLAKNIQYF
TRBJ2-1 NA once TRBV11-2 TGTGCCAGCAGCTTACTCCCCTCGACTAGCTACAATGAGCAGTTCTTC CASSLLPSTSYNEQFF
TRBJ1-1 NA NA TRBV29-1 TGCAGCGTTGATTTGGGGACTGAAGCTTTCTTT CSVDLGTEAFF
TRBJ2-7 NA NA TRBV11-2 TGTGCCAGCAGCTTAGGACAGAGTTACGAGCAGTACTTC CASSLGQSYEQYF
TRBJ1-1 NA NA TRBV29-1 TGCAGCGTTGTGGTGAACACTGAAGCTTTCTTT CSVVVNTEAFF
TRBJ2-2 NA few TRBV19 TGTGCCACAAACCGGCGGGGCAGGGGGTACACCGGGGAGCTGTTTTTT CATNRRGRGYTGELFF
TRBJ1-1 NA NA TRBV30 TGTGCCTGGAAGGGAGTCGGGTTGAACACTGAAGCTTTCTTT CAWKGVGLNTEAFF
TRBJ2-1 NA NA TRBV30 TGTGCCTGGATACTGTACAATGAGCAGTTCTTC CAWILYNEQFF
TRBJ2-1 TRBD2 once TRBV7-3 TGTGCCAGCAGCTTCGGGACTAGCGGGGACAATGAGCAGTTCTTC CASSFGTSGDNEQFF
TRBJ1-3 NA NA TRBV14 TGTGCCAGCAGCCCATCTCCGACAAACACCATATATTTT CASSPSPTNTIYF
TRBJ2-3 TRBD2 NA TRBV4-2 TGTGCCGGCAGTCCGGTGGCGGGAGGGGGCACAGATACGCAGTATTTT CAGSPVAGGGTDTQYF